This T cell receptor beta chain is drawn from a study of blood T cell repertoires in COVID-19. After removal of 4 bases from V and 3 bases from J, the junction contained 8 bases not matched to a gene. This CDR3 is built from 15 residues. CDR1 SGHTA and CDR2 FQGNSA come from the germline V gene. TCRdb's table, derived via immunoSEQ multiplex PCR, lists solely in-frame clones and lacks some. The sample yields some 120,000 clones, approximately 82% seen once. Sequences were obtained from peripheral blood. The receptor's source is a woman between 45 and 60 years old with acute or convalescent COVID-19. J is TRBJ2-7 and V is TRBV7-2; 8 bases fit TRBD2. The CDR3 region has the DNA TGTGCCAGCAGCTCCCGGGGAGCGGGGGACTACGAGCAGTACTTC. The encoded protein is CASSSRGAGDYEQYF.